These 30 T cell receptor beta chains were sequenced from one sample in a study of OX40 agonist ivuxolimab in advanced cancers. Assay used: immunoSEQ multiplex PCR; TCRdb lists only in-frame clones, some missing. The table lists 15,000 or so clones, approximately 80% of them singletons. The source was CD4+ or CD8+ T cells sorted from blood, collected in a trial of the OX40 agonist ivuxolimab. Every receptor here comes from an adult with an advanced solid tumor such as melanoma, head and neck, liver or kidney cancer.

The chain joins TRBV4-1 to TRBJ1-4, with D maybe TRBD1 (5 bases). The germline V gene encodes CDR1 MGHRA and CDR2 YSYEKL. The CDR3 is made up of 16 amino acids. Trimming took off 0 bases at V and 6 bases at J, with 14 bases between the two ends. CDR3 in amino acids: CASSQDQGTWDEKLFF. CDR3 nucleotides: TGCGCCAGCAGCCAAGATCAGGGAACCTGGGATGAAAAACTGTTTTTT.

The chain links TRBV11-2 to TRBJ2-5; D is unclear. The germline V gene has CDR1 SGHAT and CDR2 FQNNGV. Trimming shortened V by 1 base and J by 7 bases, and 16 bases separated the two germline ends. CDR3 size: 15 residues. The CDR3 is CASSLVFTETVTQYF. The CDR3 DNA follows: TGTGCCAGCAGCTTAGTATTTACCGAAACTGTGACCCAGTACTTC.

The chain couples TRBV10-3 to TRBJ2-7; 9 positions agree with TRBD1. The V gene end was trimmed by 8 bases and the J gene end by 1 base; junction bases not matched to a gene: 6. Germline assignment: CDR1 ENHRY and CDR2 SYGVKD. CDR3 length: 14 residues. As DNA, the CDR3 is TGTGCCATCGGAGCCGGGACAGGGTCCTACGAGCAGTACTTC. Protein product: CAIGAGTGSYEQYF.

This clone showed up just a few times. The V gene is TRBV19, the J gene TRBJ1-5, with a weak D call TRBD1 (5 bases). Germline V gives CDR1 LNHDA, CDR2 SQIVND (reference sequence). The CDR3 sequence is 16 residues long. V shed 4 bases and J shed 2 bases, with 15 bases lying between them. For the CDR3, the DNA is TGTGCCAGTAGTACCTCCTACGACAGTGGCAATCAGCCCCAGCATTTT. Translation: CASSTSYDSGNQPQHF.

The chain recombines TRBV29-1 with TRBJ2-2; D is ambiguous. V was clipped by 3 bases and J by 1 base, with 6 bases between them. Germline V gives CDR1 SQVTM, CDR2 ANQGSEA. The CDR3 consists of 13 residues. CDR3 nucleotides: TGCAGCGTTGATTTACAGAACACCGGGGAGCTGTTTTTT. It codes for CSVDLQNTGELFF.

The CDR3 DNA reads as TGTGCCAGCAGCCAAGATCCCATGGTGGACACTGAAGCTTTCTTT. This codes for CASSQDPMVDTEAFF. J is TRBJ1-1 and V is TRBV4-2; D is unclear. This CDR3 contains 15 residues. Germline V gives CDR1 LGHNA, CDR2 YNFKEQ. Between the trimmed V and J ends, which lost 0 bases and 3 bases, there was a span of 11 bases.

The chain is built from TRBV27 and TRBJ2-7; 7 bases match TRBD1. The trim removed 7 bases at V and 6 bases at J, leaving 9 bases unmatched. The CDR3 extends over 13 amino acids. Germline CDR1 reads MNHEY; CDR2 reads SMNVEV (reference sequence). The CDR3 reads CASIASAGGEQYF. CDR3 bases: TGTGCCAGCATCGCCTCGGCAGGGGGCGAGCAGTACTTC.

The chain carries TRBV6-1 and TRBJ2-7, with TRBD1 as a possible D gene (5 bases). Looked up from germline, CDR1 is MNHNS and CDR2 is SASEGT. This CDR3 comprises 13 residues. Trimming took off 10 bases at V and 1 base at J, with 14 bases between the two ends. DNA of the CDR3: TGTGCCATCCTAGACAGCTTGTCCTACGAGCAGTACTTC. It codes for CAILDSLSYEQYF.

J is TRBJ1-5 and V is TRBV7-9; D remains ambiguous. The CDR3 totals 14 residues. From germline, CDR1 is SEHNR and CDR2 FQNEAQ (reference sequence). V lost 2 bases and J 6 bases, leaving 11 bases between the germline ends. The CDR3 nucleotides are TGTGCCAGCAGCTTACCGGGTTCCGGTCAGCCCCAGCATTTT. Amino acids: CASSLPGSGQPQHF.

The V and J genes are TRBV7-2 and TRBJ2-7; D is unresolved. The V gene lost 2 bases and the J gene lost 2 bases, with 13 bases spanning the gap. The CDR3 totals 15 residues. Looked up from germline, CDR1 is SGHTA and CDR2 is FQGNSA. Here the CDR3 DNA reads TGTGCCAGCAGCTTAATCTTGGGCGGCACCTACGAGCAGTACTTC. Translated, it gives CASSLILGGTYEQYF.

CDR3 sequence: CASSLRGPRSTDTQYF. CDR3 DNA: TGCGCCAGCAGCTTAAGGGGGCCACGCAGCACAGATACGCAGTATTTT. The genes are TRBV5-1 and TRBJ2-3; 7 bases map to TRBD1. The CDR3 sequence is 16 residues long. Germline V CDR1 and CDR2: SGHRS, YFSETQ. The junction had 6 bases not matched to a gene; V was cut back by 2 bases and J by 0 bases.

V and J are TRBV7-2 and TRBJ2-7, with D possibly matching TRBD2 (6 bases). Looked up from germline, CDR1 is SGHTA and CDR2 is FQGNSA. The CDR3 spans 16 residues. V was clipped by 1 base and J by 2 bases, with 15 bases between them. The CDR3 bases are TGTGCCAGCAGCTTAGAAGGCGGGGAGATAGCCTACGAGCAGTACTTC. It translates to CASSLEGGEIAYEQYF. Based on the CDR3 plus reference TRBV7-2 and TRBJ2-7, the full variable domain is GAGVSQSPSNKVTEKGKDVELRCDPISGHTALYWYRQSLGQGLEFLIYFQGNSAPDKSGLPSDRFSAERTGGSVSTLTIQRTQQEDSAVYLCASSLEGGEIAYEQYFGPGTRLTVT.

The chain employs TRBV15 and TRBJ2-1; tentatively, D is TRBD1 (6 bases). Germline CDR1 reads LNHNV; CDR2 reads YYDKDF (reference sequence). This CDR3 has 15 residues. The ends were cut back, 6 bases at V and 1 base at J, with 13 bases in the middle. CDR3 in amino acids: CATSPGHRSYNEQFF. In nucleotides, the CDR3 is TGTGCCACCAGTCCGGGACACCGATCCTACAATGAGCAGTTCTTC.

The rearrangement links TRBV9 to TRBJ1-6; 7 nucleotides agree with TRBD1. The CDR3 spans 18 residues. V dropped 3 bases and J dropped 6; count of bases not matched to a gene: 15. CDR1 and CDR2 (germline): SGDLS, YYNGEE. The CDR3 loop is CASSEVIPSTGVNSPLHF. The CDR3, as DNA: TGTGCCAGCAGCGAGGTAATTCCGTCAACAGGGGTTAATTCACCCCTCCACTTT.

This chain uses TRBV7-9 with TRBJ2-7, with unresolved D. Germline CDR1 and CDR2: SEHNR and FQNEAQ (reference sequence). The CDR3 sequence is 13 residues long. V was shortened by 7 bases and J by 0 bases, with 10 bases between the two germline ends. Here the CDR3 reads CASTSPDSYEQYF. The CDR3, as DNA: TGTGCCAGCACCTCTCCGGACTCCTACGAGCAGTACTTC.

This clone was recorded many times. As DNA, the CDR3 is TGTGCCAGCAGCCCAGAGGGGACCAACTACGAGCAGTACTTC. Its protein is CASSPEGTNYEQYF. The chain is built from TRBV9 and TRBJ2-7; perhaps D is TRBD1 or TRBD2 (5 bases each). The CDR3 spans 14 residues. V was clipped by 4 bases and J by 3 bases, with 14 bases between them. Looked up from germline, CDR1 is SGDLS and CDR2 is YYNGEE. Full variable domain (missing parts from reference TRBV9 and TRBJ2-7): DSGVTQTPKHLITATGQRVTLRCSPRSGDLSVYWYQQSLDQGLQFLIQYYNGEERAKGNILERFSAQQFPDLHSELNLSSLELGDSALYFCASSPEGTNYEQYFGPGTRLTVT.

CDR3 DNA: TGTGCCAGCAGCGTAGGGACAGCATCGTCCTACGAGCAGTACTTC. It specifies CASSVGTASSYEQYF. This chain links TRBV9 with TRBJ2-7; tentatively, D is TRBD1 (6 bases). Germline CDR1 and CDR2: SGDLS and YYNGEE. Trimming took off 0 bases at V and 1 base at J, with 11 bases between the two ends. This CDR3 spans 15 amino acids.

This clone was observed a single time. V and J are TRBV25-1 and TRBJ1-1; D possibly corresponds to TRBD1 (5 bases). The CDR3 runs 15 residues. V was trimmed by 6 bases and J by 11 bases, leaving 25 bases between them. CDR1 and CDR2 from the germline V gene are MGHDK and SYGVNS. The DNA of the CDR3 is TGTGCCAGCAGGGGGGGGACTAACCTGGGTCGTTGGGCTTTCTTT. Translation gives CASRGGTNLGRWAFF.

The V gene is TRBV9, the J gene TRBJ2-1; possible D gene TRBD2, 5 bases. This CDR3 is 17 amino acids long. Germline V gives CDR1 SGDLS, CDR2 YYNGEE. Trimming stripped 3 bases from V and 8 bases from J, with 24 bases between. This CDR3 reads CASSAPKHGLEIHEQFF. The CDR3 DNA sequence: TGTGCCAGCAGCGCGCCTAAACACGGACTGGAGATCCATGAGCAGTTCTTC.

The chain has TRBV6-1 and TRBJ2-5, with a possible D match to TRBD1 (6 bases). Between the trimmed V and J ends, which lost 8 bases and 5 bases, there was a span of 12 bases. The CDR3 spans 12 residues. Germline CDR1 and CDR2: MNHNS and SASEGT. In DNA, the CDR3 is TGTGCCAGCGAGGGGGAAACGGAGACCCAGTACTTC. This codes for CASEGETETQYF.

The rearrangement joins TRBV7-9 to TRBJ2-5; unclear D gene. The length of the CDR3 is 11 residues. Germline-derived CDR1 and CDR2 are SEHNR and FQNEAQ (reference sequence). With 3 bases removed from V and 5 bases from J, the gap between germline ends came to 4 bases. The CDR3: CASSFTETQYF. The DNA for the CDR3 is TGTGCCAGCAGCTTCACGGAGACCCAGTACTTC.

The gene calls are TRBV15 and TRBJ1-5; no definite D call. The germline V gene has CDR1 LNHNV and CDR2 YYDKDF (reference sequence). Trimming removed 1 base from V and 1 base from J, with 5 bases in between. This CDR3 region has 14 residues. CDR3 residues: CATSRVDSNQPQHF. The CDR3 nucleotides read TGTGCCACCAGCAGAGTGGACAGCAATCAGCCCCAGCATTTT. Full variable domain (remainder filled in from reference TRBV15 and TRBJ1-5): DAMVIQNPRYQVTQFGKPVTLSCSQTLNHNVMYWYQQKSSQAPKLLFHYYDKDFNNEADTPDNFQSRRPNTSFCFLDIRSPGLGDTAMYLCATSRVDSNQPQHFGDGTRLSIL.

The V gene is TRBV6-5, the J gene TRBJ2-7, with 9 bases aligning to TRBD1. Germline V lookup: CDR1 MNHEY, CDR2 SVGAGI. The V segment lost 4 bases and the J segment 3 bases; nucleotides outside the gene matches: 7. This CDR3 spans 15 amino acids. DNA for the CDR3: TGTGCCAGCAGTTCGCCGGGACAGGGTATCTACGAGCAGTACTTC. It translates to CASSSPGQGIYEQYF.

The chain couples TRBV6-6 to TRBJ2-7, with a possible D match to TRBD1 (6 bases). Germline assignment: CDR1 MNHNY and CDR2 SVGAGI (reference sequence). The CDR3 extends over 14 amino acids. The V end was cut by 0 bases, the J end by 5 bases, with 11 bases between. CDR3 amino acids: CASSYSFNRDEQYF. Here the CDR3 DNA reads TGTGCCAGCAGTTACTCATTTAACAGGGACGAGCAGTACTTC.

This chain connects TRBV6-1 to TRBJ2-7; D remains unclear. The germline CDR1 and CDR2 sequences are MNHNS and SASEGT. V shed 8 bases and J shed 3 bases, with 5 bases lying between them. The CDR3 has 10 residues. The CDR3 DNA is TGTGCCAGCCACCACTACGAGCAGTACTTC. Its protein product is CASHHYEQYF.

The chain couples TRBV7-9 to TRBJ2-1; 7 bases match TRBD2. This CDR3 comprises 16 residues. Looked up from germline, CDR1 is SEHNR and CDR2 is FQNEAQ (reference sequence). V dropped 5 bases and J dropped 4; count of bases not matched to a gene: 11. The CDR3 spells CASSHETLADYNEQFF. CDR3 DNA: TGTGCCAGCAGCCATGAAACTCTAGCGGATTACAATGAGCAGTTCTTC.

The V call is TRBV6-1, the J call TRBJ2-7, with 9 positions matching TRBD1. This CDR3 region has 14 residues. CDR1 is MNHNS and CDR2 is SASEGT in the germline V gene. Unmatched junction bases numbered 6, after V lost 6 bases and J lost 3 bases. As DNA, the CDR3 is TGTGCCAGCAGGGACGGGACAGGGTTCTACGAGCAGTACTTC. It specifies CASRDGTGFYEQYF.

The rearrangement joins TRBV5-4 to TRBJ1-1, with unresolved D. The CDR3 is made up of 11 amino acids. V lost 0 bases and J 8 bases, leaving 5 bases between the germline ends. Germline CDR1 SGHNT, CDR2 YYREEE (reference sequence). The CDR3: CASSLGGEAFF. The CDR3 DNA follows: TGTGCCAGCAGCTTGGGGGGAGAAGCTTTCTTT.

The gene calls are TRBV4-2 and TRBJ1-5; D uncertain. The germline gives CDR1 LGHNA, CDR2 YNFKEQ. The CDR3 spans 17 residues. V was cut by 0 bases and J by 0 bases, with 12 bases left in between. In nucleotides, the CDR3 is TGTGCCAGCAGCCAAGATAACGGATTTTATAGCAATCAGCCCCAGCATTTT. This codes for CASSQDNGFYSNQPQHF.

This chain connects TRBV7-2 to TRBJ2-7, with 11 positions matching TRBD1. Per germline, CDR1 SGHTA and CDR2 FQGNSA. J was trimmed by 3 bases and V by 5 bases; bases with no gene match: 6. The CDR3 consists of 15 residues. CDR3 loop: CASSAPGQGDYEQYF. In DNA form, the CDR3 reads TGTGCCAGCAGCGCACCGGGACAGGGGGACTACGAGCAGTACTTC.